This T cell receptor beta chain was recovered during a study of shared clonotypes between healthy human individuals. Methods used by the authors: Filtering differed, since immunoSEQ gave only junction sequences and no quality scores. Only in-frame clones appear in the TCRdb table, and some are missing; sequencing was by immunoSEQ multiplex PCR. The D gene and trimming were derived from the DNA, and the V and J assignments and clone size from that table. The sample has approximately 1.4 million clones; 95% to 99% are singletons. The CDR3 contains 15 residues. Per the germline V gene, CDR1 is MNHNS and CDR2 is SASEGT. J was trimmed by 6 bases and V by 7 bases; bases with no gene match: 13.

The TCR originated in a man aged 25 to 40 in good health. The chain recombines TRBV6-1 with TRBJ2-7; TRBD1 matches 9 bases. Sequencing input: naive CD4+ T cells sorted from blood. Subset noted: CD45RA+ positively selected. Here the CDR3 reads CASTAGTGLFAEQYF. DNA for the CDR3: TGTGCCAGCACTGCCGGGACAGGGTTGTTTGCCGAGCAGTACTTC.